This T cell receptor (beta chain) was sequenced during a study of T cells in Graves' hyperthyroidism and ophthalmopathy. Exclusion followed for patients with uncontrolled infection, other autoimmune disease, pregnancy or lactation. Clinical symptoms, serum thyroxine, TRAb, thyroid ultrasound and orbital computed tomography established diagnosis. The CDR3 length is 13 residues. V lost 2 bases and J 5 bases, leaving 12 bases between the germline ends. Germline lookup yields CDR1 SQVTM and CDR2 ANQGSEA. Authors of the study amplified TCR beta CDR3 regions from RNA transcripts. HTBI primers drove first-round RT-PCR of the TCR CDR3. MiXCR, run by TCRdb on the multiplex PCR reads, gives a single entry per CDR3 protein. The profile covers 300,000 to 450,000 distinct CDR3 sequences, with about 14% appearing a single time and around 21% taken by the ten largest. This clonotype has just a few counts.

The chain is built from TRBV29-1 and TRBJ1-2; D might be TRBD1 (6 bases). The sequence derives from a man aged 30 to 45 with Graves' hyperthyroidism that later progressed to Graves' ophthalmopathy. Sequenced: blood. This CDR3 reads CSVEFRQEYGYTF. CDR3 bases: TGCAGCGTTGAATTTCGACAGGAGTATGGCTACACCTTC.